Following are 29 T cell receptor beta chains from one sample sequenced in a study of T cells in Graves' hyperthyroidism and ophthalmopathy. Researchers amplified the TCR beta CDR3 regions from RNA transcripts. HTBI primers were the set used in a first-round RT-PCR of the TCR CDR3. TCRdb recomputed calls from the multiplex PCR reads with MiXCR, one row per CDR3 protein. The profile covers hundreds of thousands of distinct CDR3 sequences, with roughly 40% appearing a single time and about 9% taken by the ten largest. Sequencing was performed on blood. These TCRs come from a man between 18 and 35 years old with Graves' hyperthyroidism.

The chain joins TRBV2 to TRBJ1-5, with D perhaps TRBD1 (6 bases). CDR1 and CDR2 from the germline V gene are SNHLY and FYNNEI. The V gene lost 5 bases and the J gene lost 2 bases, with 13 bases spanning the gap. The CDR3 runs to 15 residues. The CDR3 DNA reads as TGTGCCAGCAGTTCACAGGGAGAGGGCAATCAGCCCCAGCATTTT. This translates into CASSSQGEGNQPQHF. Together with reference TRBV2 and TRBJ1-5, the CDR3 gives the full variable domain: EPEVTQTPSHQVTQMGQEVILRCVPISNHLYFYWYRQILGQKVEFLVSFYNNEISEKSEIFDDQFSVERPDGSNFTLKIRSTKLEDSAMYFCASSSQGEGNQPQHFGDGTRLSIL.

This clonotype has a count of ten or more. The chain couples TRBV7-9 to TRBJ1-5; 7 bases fit TRBD1. Germline CDR1 SEHNR, CDR2 FQNEAQ (reference sequence). This CDR3 is built from 14 residues. V lost 5 bases to trimming and J lost 7 bases; unmatched junction nucleotides: 8. The CDR3 reads CASSPTGKGQPQHF. CDR3 DNA sequence: TGTGCCAGCAGCCCGACAGGGAAGGGGCAGCCCCAGCATTTT.

In its sample, this clonotype was seen a few times. The chain carries TRBV7-6 and TRBJ1-1; D is perhaps TRBD1 (5 bases). This CDR3 is built from 11 residues. Trimming took off 3 bases at V and 11 bases at J, with 10 bases between the two ends. CDR1 and CDR2 (germline): SGHVS, FNYEAQ. CDR3 residues: CASSFQGGAFF. Written as DNA, the CDR3 is TGTGCCAGCAGCTTTCAGGGAGGTGCTTTCTTT.

CDR3 sequence: CASSLITVTGHPNTEAFF. The CDR3 coding sequence is TGTGCCAGCAGTTTAATAACGGTTACGGGACACCCGAACACTGAAGCTTTCTTT. The V gene is TRBV27, the J gene TRBJ1-1, with D possibly TRBD1 on 6 matching bases. Germline loops: CDR1 MNHEY, CDR2 SMNVEV (reference sequence). The CDR3 sequence is 18 residues long. V shed 2 bases and J shed 1 base, with 20 bases lying between them.

The genes are TRBV20-1 and TRBJ2-2; TRBD2 aligns across 14 bases. The V and J ends lost 3 bases and 13 bases, in that order; junction bases with no gene match: 7. The length of the CDR3 is 14 residues. Germline assignment: CDR1 DFQATT and CDR2 SNEGSKA (reference sequence). The CDR3 DNA reads TGCAGTGCTAGTAGACTAGCGGGGGGGCGTGGGCTGTTTTTT. Translating it yields CSASRLAGGRGLFF.

This clonotype is a singleton in its sample. A much larger clone differs by one base, so this may be a read error. The chain links TRBV20-1 to TRBJ1-3, with D possibly being TRBD1 (5 bases). Trimming pared 0 bases from V and 4 bases from J, leaving 10 bases between. Per the germline V gene, CDR1 is DFQATT and CDR2 is SNEGSKA (reference sequence). The CDR3 length is 14 residues. The CDR3 sequence: CSAREGGQGNTIYF. In nucleotides, the CDR3 is TGCAGTGCTAGAGAGGGGGGTCAAGGAAACACCATATATTTT.

On this clonotype: One end of the junction varies from germline; a read error may be responsible. The chain uses TRBV4-1 and TRBJ2-7; perhaps TRBD1 as D (7 bases). This CDR3 spans 14 amino acids. The germline CDR1 and CDR2 sequences are MGHRA and YSYEKL. The CDR3 loop is CANSQGRGAYEQYF. The CDR3, as DNA: TGCGCCAACAGCCAAGGCAGGGGGGCCTACGAGCAGTACTTC.

This clonotype was recorded at least ten times. The junction shows a germline mismatch at one end, possibly a read error. This chain connects TRBV5-1 to TRBJ2-5, with D perhaps assigned TRBD1 or TRBD2 (5 bases each). This CDR3 contains 12 residues. Per germline, CDR1 SGHRS and CDR2 YFSETQ. This CDR3 reads CASSLEGETQYF. DNA of the CDR3: TGTGCCAGCAGCTTAGAGGGGGAGACCCAGTACTTC.

Worth noting for this clonotype: Just one base apart from a much larger clone, this may be a read error. The rearrangement uses TRBV20-1 and TRBJ1-2; D gene unclear. The V end was cut by 6 bases, the J end by 6 bases, with 11 bases between. CDR3 length equals 11 residues. Germline V CDR1 and CDR2: DFQATT, SNEGSKA (reference sequence). The chain's CDR3 is CSAREVNGYTF. The CDR3 DNA follows: TGCAGTGCAAGGGAGGTGAATGGCTACACCTTC.

V usage is TRBV7-9 and J usage is TRBJ2-5, with D possibly matching TRBD1 (5 bases). The CDR3 has 14 amino acids. Trimming shortened V by 4 bases and J by 3 bases, and 12 bases separated the two germline ends. Germline V CDR1 and CDR2: SEHNR, FQNEAQ (reference sequence). The CDR3 DNA reads as TGTGCCAGCAGCTCCTGGGGCGAAAAAGAGACCCAGTACTTC. Encoded protein: CASSSWGEKETQYF.

Only a few counts were recorded for this clonotype. This chain joins TRBV20-1 and TRBJ1-1, with 7 bases that match TRBD1. The trim removed 6 bases at V and 4 bases at J, leaving 11 bases unmatched. CDR1 and CDR2 (germline): DFQATT, SNEGSKA (reference sequence). The CDR3 runs to 14 residues. The CDR3 is CSAPNRGGGTEAFF. The CDR3 DNA sequence: TGCAGTGCACCAAACAGGGGCGGTGGCACTGAAGCTTTCTTT.

This clonotype appeared many times. Here the CDR3 DNA reads TGTGCCAGCAGCCCCTCCGGGCAGAACACTGAAGCTTTCTTT. Translation gives CASSPSGQNTEAFF. The chain uses TRBV7-9 and TRBJ1-1; no clear D gene. Germline-derived CDR1 and CDR2 are SEHNR and FQNEAQ (reference sequence). This CDR3 region has 14 residues. Trimming pared 5 bases from V and 1 base from J, leaving 11 bases between.

This chain uses TRBV20-1 with TRBJ1-5; D is undetermined. There are 13 residues in the CDR3. The germline gives CDR1 DFQATT, CDR2 SNEGSKA (reference sequence). V was clipped by 6 bases and J by 0 bases, with 9 bases between them. CDR3 region: CSAMGFSNQPQHF. In nucleotides, the CDR3 is TGCAGTGCAATGGGATTTAGCAATCAGCCCCAGCATTTT.

The V call is TRBV14, the J call TRBJ2-7; 7 nucleotides match TRBD2. The V gene's germline CDR1 is SGHDN and CDR2 FVKESK. The CDR3 extends over 15 amino acids. J lost 5 bases, V lost 5 bases, and 12 bases had no gene match. DNA for the CDR3: TGTGCCAGCAGCTACATAGCGGGTACAACCCACGAGCAGTACTTC. Its translation: CASSYIAGTTHEQYF.

As concerns this clonotype: A much larger clone differs by one base, so this may be a read error. The rearrangement links TRBV20-1 to TRBJ2-5; the D gene could be TRBD1 or TRBD2 (5 bases each). V dropped 3 bases and J dropped 5 bases, with 13 bases sitting between them. CDR3 length equals 13 residues. Looked up from germline, CDR1 is DFQATT and CDR2 is SNEGSKA (reference sequence). The CDR3 DNA reads TGCAGTGCTAGTCCGGGGCCGGGTGAGACCCAGTACTTC. Its protein is CSASPGPGETQYF.

The chain combines TRBV6-6 with TRBJ1-1, with D unclear. V lost 2 bases, J lost 7 bases, and 8 bases lay in between. Germline V gives CDR1 MNHNY, CDR2 SVGAGI (reference sequence). The CDR3 totals 12 residues. CDR3 in amino acids: CASSYRLSEAFF. CDR3 in DNA: TGTGCCAGCAGTTACCGATTGAGTGAAGCTTTCTTT.

The DNA of the CDR3 is TGCAGTGGAACCGAACAGGGGTACAATCAGCCCCAGCATTTT. Protein product: CSGTEQGYNQPQHF. This chain uses TRBV20-1 with TRBJ1-5, with TRBD1 matching over 7 bases. The CDR3 is made up of 14 amino acids. Trimming removed 7 bases from V and 3 bases from J; junction bases left unmatched: 9. CDR1 and CDR2 (germline): DFQATT, SNEGSKA (reference sequence).

This chain uses TRBV10-3 with TRBJ2-5, with TRBD1 matching over 8 bases. J lost 9 bases, V lost 3 bases, and 6 bases had no gene match. This CDR3 is 13 amino acids long. Germline values: CDR1 ENHRY, CDR2 SYGVKD. The CDR3 reads CAISDSTGEPQYF. As DNA, the CDR3 is TGTGCCATCAGTGACTCGACAGGGGAGCCCCAGTACTTC.

This clonotype was observed a few times. This rearrangement joins TRBV19 to TRBJ1-5; 12 bases are shared with TRBD1. The CDR3 length is 16 residues. The germline CDR1 and CDR2 sequences are LNHDA and SQIVND (reference sequence). V lost 4 bases to trimming and J lost 6 bases; unmatched junction nucleotides: 7. DNA for the CDR3: TGTGCCAGTAGTACCCCGGGACAGGGGGCGTTTCAGCCCCAGCATTTT. It specifies CASSTPGQGAFQPQHF.

This clonotype was counted between two and nine times. This rearrangement joins TRBV19 to TRBJ1-1; a possible D gene is TRBD1 (5 bases). Germline V lookup: CDR1 LNHDA, CDR2 SQIVND (reference sequence). V was shortened by 6 bases and J by 1 base, with 12 bases between the two germline ends. The CDR3 consists of 14 residues. The CDR3 here is CASRGLGKNTEAFF. The CDR3 DNA is TGTGCCAGTAGGGGACTTGGGAAGAACACTGAAGCTTTCTTT.

The chain links TRBV29-1 to TRBJ2-2; D is unclear. This CDR3 has 14 residues. In germline, CDR1 is SQVTM, CDR2 ANQGSEA. V lost 0 bases, J lost 3 bases, and 8 bases lay in between. The CDR3 nucleotides are TGCAGCGTTGAAGATTATGAGGACACCGGGGAGCTGTTTTTT. This gives the protein CSVEDYEDTGELFF.

Only a few counts were recorded for this clonotype. The chain recombines TRBV10-3 with TRBJ1-2, with no clear D. The CDR3 length is 13 residues. CDR1 is ENHRY and CDR2 is SYGVKD in the germline V gene. Trimming cost V 3 bases and J 3 bases, with 8 bases left between them. The CDR3 DNA reads TGTGCCATCAGTGATCAGGAGGACTATGGCTACACCTTC. Translation gives CAISDQEDYGYTF.

This clonotype was seen at least ten times. The chain carries TRBV29-1 and TRBJ2-6; D gene ambiguous. This CDR3 is 13 amino acids long. Germline CDR1 SQVTM, CDR2 ANQGSEA. V dropped 5 bases and J dropped 0 bases, with 5 bases sitting between them. CDR3 loop: CSVRYSGANVLTF. CDR3 DNA sequence: TGCAGCGTTCGATACTCTGGGGCCAACGTCCTGACTTTC.

The chain recombines TRBV7-3 with TRBJ1-6; perhaps TRBD1 as D (5 bases). The germline gives CDR1 SGHTA, CDR2 FQGTGA. This CDR3 is built from 15 residues. V was clipped by 7 bases and J by 10 bases, with 20 bases between them. Here the CDR3 DNA reads TGTGCCAGCATCGTCCGGGGCCGCCGGGCGTCACCCCTCCACTTT. The encoded protein is CASIVRGRRASPLHF.

The chain uses TRBV10-3 and TRBJ1-5; D remains unclear. Trimming shortened V by 11 bases and J by 0 bases, and 14 bases separated the two germline ends. Germline assignment: CDR1 ENHRY and CDR2 SYGVKD. CDR3 length: 14 residues. The DNA for the CDR3 is TGTGCCCTCGGCTTGGGAAATAGCAATCAGCCCCAGCATTTT. This sequence encodes CALGLGNSNQPQHF.

Concerning this clonotype itself: The conserved phenylalanine or tryptophan normally closing the CDR3 is absent here, so this likely arose from a read error. CDR3 sequence (DNA): TGTGCCAGTACAGACAGGGGTGGCTATGGCTACACCCTC. This sequence encodes CASTDRGGYGYTL. The chain uses TRBV19 and TRBJ1-2, with 8 bases aligning to TRBD1. V lost 7 bases and J lost 4; bases outside the gene matches: 5. This CDR3 is 13 amino acids long. Germline V gene lookup returns CDR1 LNHDA and CDR2 SQIVND (reference sequence).

This clonotype was seen at least ten times. The CDR3: CSAETGTHTGELFF. The CDR3 DNA sequence: TGCAGCGCCGAAACCGGGACCCACACCGGGGAGCTGTTTTTT. The rearrangement uses TRBV29-1 and TRBJ2-2; D possibly uses TRBD1 or TRBD2 (5 bases each). Germline CDR1 is SQVTM and CDR2 is ANQGSEA. Trimming took off 7 bases at V and 3 bases at J, with 15 bases between the two ends. The CDR3 spans 14 residues.

This chain connects TRBV29-1 to TRBJ2-2; TRBD1 matches 7 bases. The CDR3 spans 13 residues. V lost 4 bases and J lost 4; bases outside the gene matches: 3. Germline V gene sequence: CDR1 SQVTM, CDR2 ANQGSEA. The CDR3 loop reads CSVGQGITGELFF. In DNA form, the CDR3 reads TGCAGCGTTGGACAGGGAATCACCGGGGAGCTGTTTTTT.

The chain couples TRBV5-5 to TRBJ1-1, with D uncertain. Trimming cost V 4 bases and J 0 bases, with 16 bases left between them. The CDR3 has 16 amino acids. Germline values: CDR1 SGHKS, CDR2 YYEKEE (reference sequence). The CDR3 DNA sequence: TGTGCCAGCAGCGCCAGGTCGAGGGTTATGAACACTGAAGCTTTCTTT. Its translation is CASSARSRVMNTEAFF.